The rows below give T cell receptor beta chains drawn from one sample of a study of blood T cell repertoires in COVID-19. Using immunoSEQ multiplex PCR, the repertoire was profiled, and TCRdb retains in-frame clones only, with some absent. Found here are tens of thousands of clones, more than 70% of them singletons; the top ten hold around 2.1%. Sequencing was performed on peripheral blood. Source of these receptors: a man between 45 and 60 years old with acute or convalescent COVID-19. Each CDR3 is given with its conserved first and last residue. D genes are given only for firm matches. The size of a clone is reported for some rows only, either as once, few or many, or as a class for expanded clones.

.	.	TRBJ1-6	TRBV25-1	13	CASSEGRDSPLHF	TGTGCCAGCAGTGAAGGGCGCGATTCACCCCTCCACTTT
TRBD1	.	TRBJ2-7	TRBV5-1	14	CASSYGQGAYEQYF	TGCGCCAGCAGCTATGGACAGGGAGCCTACGAGCAGTACTTC
.	.	TRBJ1-6	TRBV27	13	CASSFPGNSPLHF	TGTGCCAGCAGTTTTCCGGGGAACTCACCCCTCCACTTT
TRBD1	once	TRBJ2-3	TRBV9	16	CASSVGTGDSTDTQYF	TGTGCCAGCAGCGTAGGGACAGGGGATAGCACAGATACGCAGTATTTT
TRBD1	.	TRBJ2-5	TRBV7-2	14	CASSFRGRGETQYF	TGTGCCAGCAGTTTCAGGGGGCGCGGGGAGACCCAGTACTTC
.	.	TRBJ2-5	TRBV5-8	15	CASSLMVGVQETQYF	TGTGCCAGCAGCTTGATGGTCGGTGTACAAGAGACCCAGTACTTC
.	.	TRBJ1-5	TRBV5-8	11	CASSIRDTTHF	TGTGCCAGCAGCATACGGGACACGACGCATTTT
TRBD1	.	TRBJ1-6	TRBV6-4	16	CASSTPGQGYNSPLHF	TGTGCCAGCAGTACACCGGGACAGGGCTATAATTCACCCCTCCACTTT
.	.	TRBJ1-6	TRBV4-1	16	CASSQEGGSYNSPLHF	TGCGCCAGCAGCCAAGAGGGGGGGTCCTATAATTCACCCCTCCACTTT
.	.	TRBJ2-5	TRBV9	13	CASSRGGEETQYF	TGTGCCAGCAGTAGGGGCGGGGAAGAGACCCAGTACTTC